This passage covers 31 T cell receptor beta chains from one sample sequenced in a study of post-analysis software for immune sequencing data. TCR beta cDNA libraries included unique molecular identifiers. TCRdb analysed the PCR reads with MiXCR anew, one entry per CDR3 protein. The sample records fewer than 850,000 distinct CDR3 sequences, about 27% being singletons. Overall study findings and caveats: TRBV segments more frequent in patients than in controls numbered a few and included TRBV5-6, TRBV5-1 and TRBV20-1.

No antigen has been assigned to these receptors. The specimen was blood. These receptors were obtained from a girl aged 10 to 17 with multiple sclerosis.

V gene TRBV7-2 combines with J gene TRBJ2-1; 9 positions agree with TRBD1. This CDR3 is built from 13 residues. The J segment lost 10 bases and the V segment lost 5 bases, leaving 6 bases of the junction unmatched. The germline V gene has CDR1 SGHTA and CDR2 FQGNSA. The chain's CDR3 is CASSQPDRGEQFF. Written as DNA, the CDR3 is TGTGCCAGCAGCCAACCAGACAGGGGGGAGCAGTTCTTC.

This rearrangement joins TRBV7-2 to TRBJ1-1, with TRBD1 identical over 7 bases. The CDR3 covers 14 residues. From germline, CDR1 is SGHTA and CDR2 FQGNSA. V lost 8 bases, J lost 5 bases, and 11 bases stayed unmatched. CDR3 amino acids: CASLSRDRWTEAFF. For the CDR3, the DNA is TGTGCCAGCCTTAGCCGGGACAGATGGACTGAAGCTTTCTTT.

V usage is TRBV4-1 and J usage is TRBJ2-5, with D possibly being TRBD1 or TRBD2 (6 bases each). Trimming removed 0 bases from V and 2 bases from J, with 16 bases in between. Germline V gives CDR1 MGHRA, CDR2 YSYEKL. This CDR3 has 17 residues. The CDR3 is CASSQDLGRGRQETQYF. The CDR3 nucleotides read TGCGCCAGCAGCCAAGATTTGGGAAGGGGGAGGCAAGAGACCCAGTACTTC.

Turning to this clonotype: A read error may produce the germline difference seen at one junction end. This rearrangement joins TRBV3-1 to TRBJ1-2; D gene uncertain. Germline CDR1 reads LGHDT; CDR2 reads YNNKEL (reference sequence). This CDR3 region has 15 residues. CDR3 sequence (DNA): TGTGCCAGCAGCCAAGAGCCAGGAATTAACTATGGCCACACCTTC. This sequence encodes CASSQEPGINYGHTF.

The chain combines TRBV5-1 with TRBJ2-1; the D gene is possibly TRBD2 (6 bases). This CDR3 is 13 amino acids long. V lost 1 base to trimming and J lost 8 bases, with 10 bases between them. The germline gives CDR1 SGHRS, CDR2 YFSETQ. Here the CDR3 reads CASSLFSGDEQFF. The CDR3 coding sequence is TGCGCCAGCAGCTTGTTTTCGGGAGATGAGCAGTTCTTC.

The chain joins TRBV12-3 or TRBV12-4 to TRBJ2-5; the D gene could be TRBD1 or TRBD2 (5 bases each). There are 13 residues in the CDR3. With 7 bases removed from V and 13 bases from J, the gap between germline ends came to 22 bases. CDR3 bases: TGTGCCAGCACGGGGCAGTCCCTCGGCGAGCGGTACTTC. Translated, it gives CASTGQSLGERYF.

This chain connects TRBV29-1 to TRBJ2-1; D might be TRBD1 or TRBD2, each matching 5 bases. Germline lookup yields CDR1 SQVTM and CDR2 ANQGSEA. The CDR3 is made up of 13 amino acids. Trimming removed 4 bases from V and 4 bases from J, with 11 bases in between. The CDR3 sequence is CSVGQRLYNEQFF. Written as DNA, the CDR3 is TGCAGCGTTGGACAGCGGCTGTACAATGAGCAGTTCTTC.

This clonotype was counted only a few times. The rearrangement uses TRBV20-1 and TRBJ2-4; D unclear. The J call is uncertain, as TRBJ2-5 better fits the DNA end. The germline gives CDR1 DFQATT, CDR2 SNEGSKA (reference sequence). The CDR3 has 11 amino acids. The CDR3 nucleotides read TGCAGCGGGCGGCTACTTGAGACCCAGTACTTC. This gives the protein CSGRLLETQYF.

A few counts support this clonotype. This chain connects TRBV10-3 to TRBJ2-1; TRBD2 agrees at 10 bases. V was clipped by 7 bases and J by 8 bases; unmatched bases: 14. This CDR3 spans 16 amino acids. Germline CDR1 is ENHRY and CDR2 is SYGVKD. CDR3 region: CAIKLRLAGVGDEQFF. The CDR3 DNA is TGTGCCATCAAATTGCGGCTAGCGGGAGTGGGGGATGAGCAGTTCTTC.

The V and J genes are TRBV27 and TRBJ2-1; 9 bases are shared with TRBD2. Trimming removed 6 bases from V and 6 bases from J; junction bases left unmatched: 12. Per germline, CDR1 MNHEY and CDR2 SMNVEV (reference sequence). The CDR3 length is 16 residues. This CDR3 is CASRSLLAGVLNEQFF. CDR3 nucleotide sequence: TGTGCCAGCAGATCCTTACTAGCGGGCGTTCTCAATGAGCAGTTCTTC.

This rearrangement joins TRBV6-6 to TRBJ1-2; 9 nucleotides align to TRBD1. After removal of 2 bases from V and 6 bases from J, the junction contained 4 bases not matched to a gene. Germline CDR1 and CDR2: MNHNY and SVGAGI (reference sequence). The CDR3 is 14 residues long. The CDR3 DNA sequence: TGTGCCAGCAGTTACCTCGGGACAGGGCATGGCTACACCTTC. Translating gives CASSYLGTGHGYTF.

This clonotype has more than one count but fewer than ten. This chain links TRBV3-1 with TRBJ2-1; D is perhaps TRBD2 (7 bases). The CDR3 loop spans 17 amino acids. V lost 0 bases to trimming and J lost 4 bases, with 16 bases between them. Germline CDR1 LGHDT, CDR2 YNNKEL (reference sequence). The CDR3 reads CASSQEFRGRAYNEQFF. CDR3 in DNA: TGTGCCAGCAGCCAAGAATTTAGGGGGAGGGCTTACAATGAGCAGTTCTTC.

The V gene is TRBV7-8, the J gene TRBJ1-5; TRBD1 is a possible D gene (5 bases). The germline CDR1 and CDR2 sequences are SGHVS and FQNEAQ. The CDR3 runs 14 residues. The V end was cut by 5 bases, the J end by 7 bases, with 15 bases between. The CDR3 region is CASSPRGVRQPQHF. CDR3 sequence (DNA): TGTGCCAGCAGCCCGCGGGGGGTCAGGCAGCCCCAGCATTTT.

This clonotype was seen a few times. This rearrangement joins TRBV7-2 to TRBJ2-7; D call uncertain. The CDR3 loop spans 11 amino acids. CDR1 is SGHTA, CDR2 FQGNSA, per germline. V dropped 6 bases and J dropped 4 bases, with 7 bases sitting between them. The CDR3 DNA sequence: TGTGCCAGCAGTAAAGAATACGAGCAGTACTTC. Protein product: CASSKEYEQYF.

The rearrangement uses TRBV6-4 and TRBJ2-3, with D maybe TRBD1 (5 bases). Germline assignment: CDR1 MRHNA and CDR2 SNTAGT. The V end lost 5 bases, the J end lost 5 bases, and 17 bases lay between the germline ends. This CDR3 is 15 amino acids long. CDR3 nucleotide sequence: TGTGCCAGCAGTATAGAACTGACAGCCCAAGATACGCAGTATTTT. Its translation: CASSIELTAQDTQYF.

This clonotype was counted between two and nine times. This chain uses TRBV20-1 with TRBJ2-3; D is undetermined. Trimming removed 3 bases at V and 1 base at J, with 14 bases between. Germline V gene lookup returns CDR1 DFQATT and CDR2 SNEGSKA (reference sequence). The CDR3 is 15 residues long. This CDR3 is CSARVLTGGTDTQYF. The CDR3 DNA follows: TGCAGTGCTAGGGTCCTCACTGGCGGCACAGATACGCAGTATTTT.

A few counts support this clonotype. The genes are TRBV5-1 and TRBJ1-4; D remains unclear. The CDR3 loop spans 15 amino acids. V gave up 2 bases and J gave up 5 bases, with 13 bases separating them. The germline V gene encodes CDR1 SGHRS and CDR2 YFSETQ. The CDR3 sequence: CASSFAQGINEKLFF. The CDR3 coding sequence is TGCGCCAGCAGCTTCGCGCAAGGTATAAATGAAAAACTGTTTTTT. Full variable domain (missing parts from reference TRBV5-1 and TRBJ1-4): KAGVTQTPRYLIKTRGQQVTLSCSPISGHRSVSWYQQTPGQGLQFLFEYFSETQRNKGNFPGRFSGRQFSNSRSEMNVSTLELGDSALYLCASSFAQGINEKLFFGSGTQLSVL.

In its sample, this clonotype was seen a few times. J is TRBJ2-2 and V is TRBV20-1, with TRBD1 matching 7 bases. The germline V gene encodes CDR1 DFQATT and CDR2 SNEGSKA (reference sequence). This CDR3 spans 13 amino acids. Unmatched junction bases numbered 6, after V lost 4 bases and J lost 7 bases. CDR3 nucleotides: TGCAGTGCTACCGGGACAGCCCTCGGGGAGCTGTTTTTT. Encoded protein: CSATGTALGELFF.

A note on this clonotype: Being one base from a much bigger clone, this may be a read error. The chain has TRBV27 and TRBJ2-5; no reliable D call. This CDR3 spans 15 amino acids. Germline assignment: CDR1 MNHEY and CDR2 SMNVEV (reference sequence). The CDR3 DNA sequence: TGTGCCAGCTGTTTATCCCCGCACAACCAAGAGACCCAGTACTTC. It yields the protein CASCLSPHNQETQYF.

The V call is TRBV6-4, the J call TRBJ2-5; perhaps TRBD2 as D (5 bases). Trimming shortened V by 4 bases and J by 3 bases, and 18 bases separated the two germline ends. Per the germline V gene, CDR1 is MRHNA and CDR2 is SNTAGT. This CDR3 comprises 16 residues. This chain's CDR3 is CASSATIWTAKETQYF. The CDR3 DNA reads TGTGCCAGCAGTGCCACGATATGGACTGCGAAAGAGACCCAGTACTTC.

As regards this clonotype: It is likely a read error, because the conserved phenylalanine at the end of the CDR3 is missing. The chain has TRBV10-2 and TRBJ1-1; D gene ambiguous. V lost 6 bases, J lost 4 bases, and 9 bases lay in between. Germline lookup yields CDR1 WSHSY and CDR2 SAAADI. CDR3 length: 12 amino acids. The CDR3 region is CASRLFGTEAFL. CDR3 nucleotides: TGCGCCAGCAGGCTCTTTGGCACTGAAGCTTTCTTG.

This clonotype has just a few counts. This rearrangement joins TRBV29-1 to TRBJ2-7; the D gene is possibly TRBD1 (5 bases). The CDR3 has 15 amino acids. Trimming removed 1 base from V and 1 base from J, with 14 bases in between. The germline CDR1 and CDR2 sequences are SQVTM and ANQGSEA. CDR3 loop: CSVEAGQGRSYEQYF. The CDR3 region has the DNA TGCAGCGTTGAAGCCGGGCAGGGCCGTTCCTACGAGCAGTACTTC.

The chain is built from TRBV20-1 and TRBJ2-1; a weak D match, TRBD2 (5 bases). The CDR3 has 15 residues. Per germline, CDR1 DFQATT and CDR2 SNEGSKA (reference sequence). V was trimmed by 6 bases and J by 1 base, leaving 16 bases between them. CDR3 nucleotides: TGCAGTGCGAGTCTAGCCCCCTTATCCTACAATGAGCAGTTCTTC. Translation gives CSASLAPLSYNEQFF.

This clonotype has a handful of counts. The chain couples TRBV11-2 to TRBJ2-1; no firm D call. The CDR3 runs to 12 residues. The V gene lost 6 bases and the J gene lost 8 bases, with 11 bases spanning the gap. Per germline, CDR1 SGHAT and CDR2 FQNNGV. CDR3 sequence reads: CASRAGIHEQFF. The CDR3 DNA sequence: TGTGCCAGCAGGGCAGGTATCCATGAGCAGTTCTTC.

A few counts support this clonotype. The rearrangement uses TRBV7-9 and TRBJ2-1, with D tentatively TRBD2 (5 bases). The germline gives CDR1 SEHNR, CDR2 FQNEAQ (reference sequence). The CDR3 sequence is 16 residues long. Between the trimmed V and J ends, which lost 4 bases and 3 bases, there was a span of 16 bases. This chain's CDR3 is CASSSTGSVGYNEQFF. DNA of the CDR3: TGTGCCAGCAGCTCGACGGGGAGTGTAGGCTACAATGAGCAGTTCTTC.

This clonotype occurred a few times. This chain joins TRBV25-1 and TRBJ1-1; no firm D call. This CDR3 comprises 12 residues. Germline loops: CDR1 MGHDK, CDR2 SYGVNS. Trimming left V 4 bases short and J 6 bases short, with 9 bases between. CDR3 DNA: TGTGCCAGCAGTGGGGATATCCCTGAAGCTTTCTTT. This encodes CASSGDIPEAFF.

V and J are TRBV20-1 and TRBJ2-1; the match to TRBD2 covers 7 bases. V shed 6 bases, J shed 0 bases, and the junction held 11 bases outside the gene matches. The CDR3 runs to 16 residues. Germline CDR1 is DFQATT and CDR2 is SNEGSKA (reference sequence). The CDR3 protein is CSANRLVAGSYNEQFF. CDR3 DNA sequence: TGCAGTGCCAACCGGCTGGTAGCGGGCTCCTACAATGAGCAGTTCTTC.

The chain is built from TRBV20-1 and TRBJ2-3, with D perhaps TRBD2 (5 bases). CDR1 DFQATT and CDR2 SNEGSKA come from the germline V gene (reference sequence). Between the trimmed V and J ends, which lost 6 bases and 2 bases, there was a span of 12 bases. The CDR3 spans 13 residues. CDR3 coding DNA: TGCAGTGCCCTGCGGCGGGTCACAGATACGCAGTATTTT. This sequence encodes CSALRRVTDTQYF.

This chain uses TRBV2 with TRBJ2-1; D is unresolved. The germline V and J ends were trimmed by 3 bases and 0 bases, with 12 bases remaining between them. The CDR3 loop spans 16 amino acids. Germline V lookup: CDR1 SNHLY, CDR2 FYNNEI. CDR3 nucleotide sequence: TGTGCCAGCAGTGAGCGTCTCCAGAGCTCCTACAATGAGCAGTTCTTC. It codes for CASSERLQSSYNEQFF.

In its sample, this clonotype was seen many times. The chain recombines TRBV28 with TRBJ2-3, with 8 bases matching TRBD2. CDR1 and CDR2 (germline): MDHEN, SYDVKM. Losses at the gene ends were 7 bases for V and 6 bases for J; bases not matched to a gene: 3. This CDR3 contains 12 residues. The CDR3 sequence is CASTPGGDTQYF. In nucleotides, the CDR3 is TGTGCCAGCACCCCGGGGGGGGATACGCAGTATTTT.

The V gene is TRBV29-1, the J gene TRBJ2-7; D gene unclear. The CDR3 extends over 12 amino acids. Trimming cost V 4 bases and J 3 bases, with 10 bases left between them. Germline values: CDR1 SQVTM, CDR2 ANQGSEA. CDR3 coding DNA: TGCAGCGTTGGACCGGGCAGCTACGAGCAGTACTTC. Translating gives CSVGPGSYEQYF.